The 15 T cell receptor beta chains below come from one sample, sequenced in a study of T cell repertoires in cytomegalovirus infection. One entry per CDR3 protein results from TCRdb running MiXCR on the reads. The table shows hundreds of thousands of distinct CDR3 sequences, with roughly 35% occurring only once. Sequenced sample: PBMCs. The receptors shown here come from a human donor in good health (CMV status not recorded). Some clones in this sample may be carry-over from other donors' samples.

This clonotype occurred many times. The chain recombines TRBV7-2 with TRBJ1-4; D gene uncertain. The CDR3 runs to 13 residues. V shed 4 bases and J shed 12 bases, with 15 bases lying between them. Germline V gene data show CDR1 as SGHTA and CDR2 as FQGNSA. The CDR3 reads CASSYLVDTELFF. The CDR3 DNA sequence: TGTGCCAGCAGCTACTTAGTTGACACCGAACTGTTTTTT.

A few counts support this clonotype. The chain has TRBV6-5 and TRBJ1-1; possible D gene TRBD1, 6 bases. CDR3 size: 15 residues. The germline CDR1 and CDR2 sequences are MNHEY and SVGAGI. The ends were cut back, 8 bases at V and 3 bases at J, with 19 bases in the middle. CDR3 loop: CASALGAVGDTEAFF. The CDR3 DNA reads TGTGCCAGCGCTCTGGGGGCCGTCGGGGACACTGAAGCTTTCTTT.

V usage is TRBV29-1 and J usage is TRBJ2-2; weak D call: TRBD2 (6 bases). The CDR3 has 13 residues. Trimming took 5 bases from V and 2 from J, leaving 9 bases between them. From germline, CDR1 is SQVTM and CDR2 ANQGSEA. In DNA, the CDR3 is TGCAGCGTTAGGACTACTAACACCGGGGAGCTGTTTTTT. This codes for CSVRTTNTGELFF.

The chain links TRBV11-2 to TRBJ2-7; 9 bases match TRBD1. Germline CDR1 SGHAT, CDR2 FQNNGV. The CDR3 covers 16 residues. J was trimmed by 7 bases and V by 5 bases; bases with no gene match: 15. For the CDR3, the DNA is TGTGCCAGCAGCCTAACAGGGGGCCCATCTGCGGGGGAGCAGTACTTC. Its protein product is CASSLTGGPSAGEQYF.

This clonotype has ten or more counts. The chain recombines TRBV7-6 with TRBJ2-7, with 13 bases fitting TRBD2. This CDR3 comprises 18 residues. Germline CDR1 SGHVS, CDR2 FNYEAQ. V was pared by 5 bases and J by 2 bases, with 12 bases of the junction left unmatched. Here the CDR3 DNA reads TGTGCCAGCAGCAGTGGGGGGGGACTAGCGGGGAGAGCCTACGAGCAGTACTTC. As protein: CASSSGGGLAGRAYEQYF.

V usage is TRBV20-1 and J usage is TRBJ1-5; the D gene is possibly TRBD1 (5 bases). Germline CDR1 reads DFQATT; CDR2 reads SNEGSKA (reference sequence). Trimming took 1 base from V and 0 from J, leaving 13 bases between them. The CDR3 spans 16 residues. CDR3 DNA: TGCAGTGCTAGAGGCCTAGGGACCGATAGCAATCAGCCCCAGCATTTT. Encoded protein: CSARGLGTDSNQPQHF.

This chain links TRBV3-1 with TRBJ1-2, with D tentatively TRBD1 (5 bases). This CDR3 is built from 14 residues. V was pared by 3 bases and J by 6 bases, with 14 bases between. Germline V gene data show CDR1 as LGHDT and CDR2 as YNNKEL (reference sequence). The CDR3 DNA sequence: TGTGCCAGCAGCCAGGGAGGGGCATCGGATGGCTACACCTTC. As protein: CASSQGGASDGYTF.

This clonotype was seen only a few times. This chain uses TRBV7-8 with TRBJ1-3; a weak D match, TRBD1 (5 bases). The CDR3 totals 16 residues. Germline CDR1 and CDR2: SGHVS and FQNEAQ. Trimming stripped 4 bases from V and 0 bases from J, with 13 bases between. CDR3 coding DNA: TGTGCCAGCAGCTCCAAGGGGAGCAGCTCTGGAAACACCATATATTTT. This translates into CASSSKGSSSGNTIYF.

This clonotype has more than one count but fewer than ten. In DNA form, the CDR3 reads TGTGCCAGCAGTGAGGACCTCTCCGGGACCCAGTACTTC. Translation gives CASSEDLSGTQYF. This chain links TRBV6-1 with TRBJ2-5; no firm D call. V gave up 3 bases and J gave up 7 bases, with 12 bases separating them. The CDR3 is 13 residues long. The V gene's germline CDR1 is MNHNS and CDR2 SASEGT.

This clonotype was observed a handful of times. The chain employs TRBV12-3 or TRBV12-4 and TRBJ2-3, with D perhaps assigned TRBD1 or TRBD2 (5 bases each). V lost 4 bases and J lost 2, with 13 bases in between. The CDR3 consists of 15 residues. DNA for the CDR3: TGTGCCAGCAGTTACCCGGGACCCCCCACAGATACGCAGTATTTT. It encodes CASSYPGPPTDTQYF.

This clonotype was counted only a few times. The gene calls are TRBV6-1 and TRBJ2-3; D uncertain. Trimming took off 1 base at V and 8 bases at J, with 16 bases between the two ends. Germline V lookup: CDR1 MNHNS, CDR2 SASEGT. The CDR3 contains 15 residues. This chain's CDR3 is CASSEESVTIGTQYF. The CDR3 coding sequence is TGTGCCAGCAGTGAAGAATCCGTTACAATTGGTACGCAGTATTTT.

A remark on this clonotype: Relative to the germline gene, one junction end is altered; a read error may explain this. The chain employs TRBV12-3 or TRBV12-4 and TRBJ2-3; D may be TRBD1 (6 bases). The CDR3 consists of 14 residues. CDR3 protein: CASSFNTRGDTEYF. CDR3 DNA: TGTGCCAGCAGTTTTAACACCAGGGGAGATACGGAGTATTTT.

With respect to this clonotype: The junction does not match germline at one end; this may be a read error. This chain joins TRBV6-1 and TRBJ1-5; D not certain. This CDR3 region has 14 residues. Germline CDR1 MNHNS, CDR2 SASEGT. The CDR3 protein is CAISEASSSQPQHF. The CDR3 DNA reads as TGTGCCATCAGTGAAGCAAGCTCGAGTCAGCCCCAGCATTTT.

V and J are TRBV12-3 or TRBV12-4 and TRBJ1-6; possible D gene TRBD1, 5 bases. The CDR3 has 13 residues. V was trimmed by 5 bases and J by 12 bases, leaving 14 bases between them. CDR3 amino acids: CASSPGAPEPLHF. The CDR3 DNA sequence: TGTGCCAGCAGTCCCGGGGCCCCTGAACCCCTCCACTTT.

In this sample, this clonotype turned up a few times. The chain has TRBV28 and TRBJ2-7; D gene ambiguous. The CDR3 contains 14 residues. Germline V gene lookup returns CDR1 MDHEN and CDR2 SYDVKM. V lost 4 bases and J lost 0, with 10 bases in between. CDR3 loop: CASSSPHNSYEQYF. The CDR3, as DNA: TGTGCCAGCAGTTCTCCACATAACTCCTACGAGCAGTACTTC.